The rows below give T cell receptor beta chains drawn from one sample of a study of blood T cells in healthy people across ages. Each CDR3 protein is one row after TCRdb ran MiXCR on the 5' RACE reads. This table has roughly 2 million distinct CDR3 sequences, 49% appearing once. The material sequenced was blood. These receptors all come from a woman in her thirties or forties in good health. CDR3s include the opening cysteine and the closing phenylalanine or tryptophan. D genes are given only for firm matches. Clone size is not always given. Where it is, it says once, few, many or a class for expanded clones.

clone_size: .; d_call: TRBD2; j_call: TRBJ2-7; v_call: TRBV14; cdr3_nt: TGTACTTCCAGCGGGGGCTACAATGAGCAGTACTTC; cdr3_aa: CTSSGGYNEQYF
clone_size: .; d_call: TRBD1; j_call: TRBJ1-6; v_call: TRBV7-9; cdr3_nt: TGTGCCAGCAGTAGCACAGGGGAACCCCTCCACTTT; cdr3_aa: CASSSTGEPLHF
clone_size: few; d_call: .; j_call: TRBJ2-1; v_call: TRBV7-2; cdr3_nt: TGTGCCAGCAGCCCGGACTGGGGTGAGCAGTTCTTC; cdr3_aa: CASSPDWGEQFF
clone_size: .; d_call: .; j_call: TRBJ1-2; v_call: TRBV5-1; cdr3_nt: TGCGCCAGCAGCTTGCAAACAGGGACCTTTAACTATGGCTACACCTTC; cdr3_aa: CASSLQTGTFNYGYTF
clone_size: few; d_call: TRBD2; j_call: TRBJ2-1; v_call: TRBV5-1; cdr3_nt: TGCGCCAGCAGCTTAAGACTAGCGGGGGCGGGTGAGCAGTTCTTC; cdr3_aa: CASSLRLAGAGEQFF
clone_size: few; d_call: TRBD1; j_call: TRBJ1-2; v_call: TRBV29-1; cdr3_nt: TGCAGCGTTAAGGGGACAGGGGACTATGGCTACACCTTC; cdr3_aa: CSVKGTGDYGYTF
clone_size: many; d_call: .; j_call: TRBJ1-2; v_call: TRBV3-1; cdr3_nt: TGTGCCAGCAGCCAAGGCCCTTATGGCTACACCTTC; cdr3_aa: CASSQGPYGYTF
clone_size: few; d_call: .; j_call: TRBJ2-5; v_call: TRBV7-9; cdr3_nt: TGTGCCAGCAACATTGACGGTAACCAAGAGACCCAGTACTTC; cdr3_aa: CASNIDGNQETQYF
clone_size: .; d_call: TRBD2; j_call: TRBJ2-5; v_call: TRBV5-1; cdr3_nt: TGCGCCAGCAGCTCGACTAGCGGGGGAGCCCTGACGACCCAGTACTTC; cdr3_aa: CASSSTSGGALTTQYF
clone_size: .; d_call: .; j_call: TRBJ1-2; v_call: TRBV29-1; cdr3_nt: TGCAGCGTTGAAGAGGGGGCAGGAGGCTACACCTTC; cdr3_aa: CSVEEGAGGYTF
clone_size: .; d_call: TRBD1; j_call: TRBJ1-2; v_call: TRBV7-2; cdr3_nt: TGTGCCAGCAGCTTATCGGGGACAGGGGTCGGCTATGGCTACACCTTC; cdr3_aa: CASSLSGTGVGYGYTF
clone_size: .; d_call: TRBD1; j_call: TRBJ2-1; v_call: TRBV20-1; cdr3_nt: TGCAGTGCGAGGCGACAGGGATACAATGGGCAGTTCTTC; cdr3_aa: CSARRQGYNGQFF
clone_size: .; d_call: .; j_call: TRBJ2-5; v_call: TRBV7-2; cdr3_nt: TGTGCCAGCAGCCGGGACCTAGGTCGGGAGACCCAGTACTTC; cdr3_aa: CASSRDLGRETQYF
clone_size: .; d_call: .; j_call: TRBJ1-4; v_call: TRBV6-5; cdr3_nt: TGTGCCACCATACCACGGAGGGGGATTAATGAGAAACTGTTTTTT; cdr3_aa: CATIPRRGINEKLFF
clone_size: .; d_call: TRBD1; j_call: TRBJ1-6; v_call: TRBV2; cdr3_nt: TGTGCCAGCAGTAGAGACCGGGACAGGGGGCAGTCCTATAATTCACCCCTCCACTTT; cdr3_aa: CASSRDRDRGQSYNSPLHF
clone_size: once; d_call: TRBD1; j_call: TRBJ1-2; v_call: TRBV27; cdr3_nt: TGTGCCAGCAGTCCGACAGGGGACTTTAACTATGGCTACACCTTC; cdr3_aa: CASSPTGDFNYGYTF
clone_size: .; d_call: .; j_call: TRBJ2-3; v_call: TRBV7-2; cdr3_nt: TGTGCCAGCAGCGGATACTACGGAGATACGCAGTATTTT; cdr3_aa: CASSGYYGDTQYF
clone_size: few; d_call: .; j_call: TRBJ2-5; v_call: TRBV20-1; cdr3_nt: TGCAGTGCTAGCCCAGTCCTCTCAGGGGAAGGGGCCACAGAGACCCAGTACTTC; cdr3_aa: CSASPVLSGEGATETQYF
clone_size: few; d_call: TRBD1; j_call: TRBJ1-2; v_call: TRBV3-1; cdr3_nt: TGTGCCAGCAGCCCCCTGACAGGGGTCAACTATGGCTACACCTTC; cdr3_aa: CASSPLTGVNYGYTF
clone_size: .; d_call: TRBD1; j_call: TRBJ2-5; v_call: TRBV24-1; cdr3_nt: TGTGCCACCGCCGTCCCGGGACAGCCTCAAGAGACCCAGTACTTC; cdr3_aa: CATAVPGQPQETQYF
clone_size: .; d_call: TRBD1; j_call: TRBJ2-7; v_call: TRBV29-1; cdr3_nt: TGCAGCGTTTCCGGGACAGGGTTTGGGTACGAGCAGTACTTC; cdr3_aa: CSVSGTGFGYEQYF
clone_size: few; d_call: .; j_call: TRBJ2-7; v_call: TRBV20-1; cdr3_nt: TGCAGTGCTCTTCCCGCGGGGTCTTCCTACGAGCAGTACTTC; cdr3_aa: CSALPAGSSYEQYF
clone_size: few; d_call: TRBD2; j_call: TRBJ2-4; v_call: TRBV6-6; cdr3_nt: TGTGCCAGCTGGAATAGCGGGGGAGGGAACATTCAGTACTTC; cdr3_aa: CASWNSGGGNIQYF
clone_size: many; d_call: .; j_call: TRBJ2-5; v_call: TRBV7-2; cdr3_nt: TGTGCCAGCAGGCCCCCGGGGCAAGAGACCCAGTACTTC; cdr3_aa: CASRPPGQETQYF
clone_size: once; d_call: TRBD2; j_call: TRBJ2-1; v_call: TRBV28; cdr3_nt: TGTGCCAGCAAGACTAGCGGGGGCCCTACCTACAATGAGCAGTTCTTC; cdr3_aa: CASKTSGGPTYNEQFF
clone_size: .; d_call: .; j_call: TRBJ2-3; v_call: TRBV5-1; cdr3_nt: TGCGCCAGCAGCCTCGCAGGGATGAGCACAGATACGCAGTATTTT; cdr3_aa: CASSLAGMSTDTQYF
clone_size: few; d_call: TRBD2; j_call: TRBJ2-5; v_call: TRBV6-2/TRBV6-3; cdr3_nt: TGTGCCAGCAGCCATAGCGGGGGAATCCAAGAGACCCAGTACTTC; cdr3_aa: CASSHSGGIQETQYF
clone_size: .; d_call: TRBD1; j_call: TRBJ1-6; v_call: TRBV5-1; cdr3_nt: TGCGCCAGCAGCTTGCCGACAGGGGGCCGGAATTCACCCCTCCACTTT; cdr3_aa: CASSLPTGGRNSPLHF
clone_size: .; d_call: .; j_call: TRBJ1-6; v_call: TRBV4-3; cdr3_nt: TGCGCCAGCAGCCAAGTCAGGGGAGTGCATTCACCCCTCCACTTT; cdr3_aa: CASSQVRGVHSPLHF
clone_size: few; d_call: .; j_call: TRBJ2-3; v_call: TRBV20-1; cdr3_nt: TGCAGTGCTAGCGACGCCACAGATACGCAGTATTTT; cdr3_aa: CSASDATDTQYF
clone_size: few; d_call: .; j_call: TRBJ2-7; v_call: TRBV7-8; cdr3_nt: TGTGCCAGCAGCTACAGGGCCAGTGAAGAGCAGTACTTC; cdr3_aa: CASSYRASEEQYF
clone_size: once; d_call: .; j_call: TRBJ2-7; v_call: TRBV20-1; cdr3_nt: TGCAGTGCTAGAGGCCCCCCGGGGGAGCAGTACTTC; cdr3_aa: CSARGPPGEQYF
clone_size: .; d_call: .; j_call: TRBJ2-1; v_call: TRBV29-1; cdr3_nt: TGCAGCGTTGTATTGTCCCACAATGAGCAGTTCTTC; cdr3_aa: CSVVLSHNEQFF
clone_size: .; d_call: .; j_call: TRBJ1-4; v_call: TRBV6-6; cdr3_nt: TGTGCCAGCAGTTACAGACAGTCGGGGACTAATGAAAAACTGTTTTTT; cdr3_aa: CASSYRQSGTNEKLFF
clone_size: .; d_call: TRBD1; j_call: TRBJ1-2; v_call: TRBV7-9; cdr3_nt: TGTGCCAGCAGCTACCGGGACAGGGTGCTAGTTGGCTACACCTTC; cdr3_aa: CASSYRDRVLVGYTF
clone_size: once; d_call: TRBD2; j_call: TRBJ2-3; v_call: TRBV4-3; cdr3_nt: TGCGCCAGCGGCAGGGCGGGGGCAGATACGCAGTATTTT; cdr3_aa: CASGRAGADTQYF
clone_size: .; d_call: TRBD1; j_call: TRBJ2-1; v_call: TRBV11-2; cdr3_nt: TGTGCCAGCAGCTTTAATCCCAGGGGGTCCTACAATGAGCAGTTCTTC; cdr3_aa: CASSFNPRGSYNEQFF
clone_size: .; d_call: .; j_call: TRBJ1-1; v_call: TRBV9; cdr3_nt: TGTGCCAGCAGCGTAGGCGGAGCCGAGAACACTGAAGCTTTCTTT; cdr3_aa: CASSVGGAENTEAFF
clone_size: .; d_call: .; j_call: TRBJ2-5; v_call: TRBV29-1; cdr3_nt: TGCAGCGTTGCTGGGGCAGAAGAGACCCAGTACTTC; cdr3_aa: CSVAGAEETQYF
clone_size: .; d_call: TRBD1; j_call: TRBJ1-6; v_call: TRBV5-1; cdr3_nt: TGCGCCAGCAGTTCGGGACAGCGGGAATTGGCCGCTTCTTCACCCCTCCACTTT; cdr3_aa: CASSSGQRELAASSPLHF
clone_size: .; d_call: .; j_call: TRBJ2-1; v_call: TRBV27; cdr3_nt: TGTGCCAGCAGTTTTTTGGTTTGGGGTGAGCAGTTCTTC; cdr3_aa: CASSFLVWGEQFF
clone_size: many; d_call: TRBD1; j_call: TRBJ1-1; v_call: TRBV6-6; cdr3_nt: TGTGCCAGCAGTTTCCAGGGGGGCACTGAAGCTTTCTTT; cdr3_aa: CASSFQGGTEAFF
clone_size: once; d_call: .; j_call: TRBJ2-3; v_call: TRBV18; cdr3_nt: TGTGCCAACCGACAGGACTCCCGAGATACGCAGTATTTT; cdr3_aa: CANRQDSRDTQYF
clone_size: .; d_call: TRBD1; j_call: TRBJ1-4; v_call: TRBV4-2; cdr3_nt: TGTGCCAGCAGCCAACCCTTAGGGGGCATGGGGGGCGAAAAACTGTTTTTT; cdr3_aa: CASSQPLGGMGGEKLFF
clone_size: .; d_call: .; j_call: TRBJ1-5; v_call: TRBV5-6; cdr3_nt: TGTGCCAGCAGCTTGTGGCAGTCCCCGTATAGCAATCAGCCCCAGCATTTT; cdr3_aa: CASSLWQSPYSNQPQHF
clone_size: .; d_call: .; j_call: TRBJ2-1; v_call: TRBV14; cdr3_nt: TGTGCCAGCAGCCAAGTATATGGGGCACGCTACAATGAGCAGTTCTTC; cdr3_aa: CASSQVYGARYNEQFF
clone_size: .; d_call: TRBD2; j_call: TRBJ2-1; v_call: TRBV3-1; cdr3_nt: TGTGCCAGCAGCTTATTTAGCGGGGGGGGTTACAATGAGCAGTTCTTC; cdr3_aa: CASSLFSGGGYNEQFF
clone_size: .; d_call: TRBD1; j_call: TRBJ1-1; v_call: TRBV4-1; cdr3_nt: TGCGCCAGCAGGCAACTTCCAGTACGGGACAGGGGGACTGAAGCTTTCTTT; cdr3_aa: CASRQLPVRDRGTEAFF
clone_size: .; d_call: TRBD1; j_call: TRBJ2-4; v_call: TRBV6-2/TRBV6-3; cdr3_nt: TGTGCCAGCAGTTACGAGGGACAGAACAAAAACATTCAGTACTTC; cdr3_aa: CASSYEGQNKNIQYF
clone_size: .; d_call: .; j_call: TRBJ1-3; v_call: TRBV3-1; cdr3_nt: TGTGCCAGCAGCCCGGGACGGCGAACCACCATATATTTT; cdr3_aa: CASSPGRRTTIYF
clone_size: .; d_call: TRBD1; j_call: TRBJ2-7; v_call: TRBV20-1; cdr3_nt: TGCAGTGCTTATCCCCGGGACAGAGGCTACGAGCAGTACTTC; cdr3_aa: CSAYPRDRGYEQYF